This T cell receptor (beta chain) was observed in a study of T cell clones after liver transplantation. At the level of the study: Immunosuppression withdrawal was tried within 2 years after liver transplantation in this trial. Post-transplant blood was tracked for graft-donor-reactive T cell clones identified in a pre-transplant mixed lymphocyte reaction.

Clones were read by immunoSEQ multiplex PCR, and TCRdb kept only the in-frame ones, dropping some. Of over 100,000 clones listed, around 83% are singletons. Trimming removed 4 bases at V and 4 bases at J, with 17 bases between. Looked up from germline, CDR1 is SGHTA and CDR2 is FQGNSA. The length of the CDR3 is 16 residues. The origin of this receptor is a human donor who received a liver transplant. V usage is TRBV7-2 and J usage is TRBJ2-1, with a weak D call TRBD2 (6 bases). Here the sequenced sample was CD4+ T cells from blood, taken before liver transplant. The CDR3 reads CASSSHGGSGYNEQFF. CDR3 DNA sequence: TGTGCCAGCAGCTCCCACGGGGGAAGCGGGTACAATGAGCAGTTCTTC.